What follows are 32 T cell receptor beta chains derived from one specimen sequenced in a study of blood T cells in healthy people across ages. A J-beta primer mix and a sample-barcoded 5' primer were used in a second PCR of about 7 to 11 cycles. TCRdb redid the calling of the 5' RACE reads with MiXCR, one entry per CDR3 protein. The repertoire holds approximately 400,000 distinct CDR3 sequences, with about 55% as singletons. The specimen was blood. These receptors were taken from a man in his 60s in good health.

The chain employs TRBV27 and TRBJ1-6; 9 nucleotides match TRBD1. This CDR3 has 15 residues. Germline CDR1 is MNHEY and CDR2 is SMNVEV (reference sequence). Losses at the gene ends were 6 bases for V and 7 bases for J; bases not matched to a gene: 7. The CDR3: CASRRDRVGNSPLHF. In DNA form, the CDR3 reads TGTGCCAGCAGGAGGGACAGGGTGGGGAATTCACCCCTCCACTTT.

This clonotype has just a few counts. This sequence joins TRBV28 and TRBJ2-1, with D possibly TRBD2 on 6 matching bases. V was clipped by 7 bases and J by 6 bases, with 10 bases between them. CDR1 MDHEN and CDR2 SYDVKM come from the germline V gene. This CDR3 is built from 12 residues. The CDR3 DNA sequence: TGTGCCAGCATGGTTAGCGGCAATGAGCAGTTCTTC. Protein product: CASMVSGNEQFF.

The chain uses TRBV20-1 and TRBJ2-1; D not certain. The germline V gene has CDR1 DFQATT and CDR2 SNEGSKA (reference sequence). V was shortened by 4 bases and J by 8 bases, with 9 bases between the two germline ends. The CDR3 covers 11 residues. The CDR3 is CSANLWDEQFF. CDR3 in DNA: TGCAGTGCTAATCTCTGGGATGAGCAGTTCTTC.

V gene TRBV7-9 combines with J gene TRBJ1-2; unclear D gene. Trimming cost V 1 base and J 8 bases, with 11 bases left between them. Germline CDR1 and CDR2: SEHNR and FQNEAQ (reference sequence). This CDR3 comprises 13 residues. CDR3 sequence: CASSLDQFGGYTF. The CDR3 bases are TGTGCCAGCAGCTTAGACCAGTTTGGGGGCTACACCTTC.

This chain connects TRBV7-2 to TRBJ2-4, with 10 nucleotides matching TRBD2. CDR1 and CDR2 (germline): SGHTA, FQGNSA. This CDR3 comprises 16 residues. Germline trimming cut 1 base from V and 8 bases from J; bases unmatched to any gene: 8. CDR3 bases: TGTGCCAGCAGCTTAGTAGATAGCGGGAGGAACCACATTCAGTACTTC. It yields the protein CASSLVDSGRNHIQYF.

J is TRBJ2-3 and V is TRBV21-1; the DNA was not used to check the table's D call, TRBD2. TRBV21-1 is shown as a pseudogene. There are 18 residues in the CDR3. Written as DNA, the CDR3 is TGTGCCAGCAGCAAAGTGGTCCTAGCGGGAGGGCCGACAGGTACGCAGTATTTT. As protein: CASSKVVLAGGPTGTQYF.

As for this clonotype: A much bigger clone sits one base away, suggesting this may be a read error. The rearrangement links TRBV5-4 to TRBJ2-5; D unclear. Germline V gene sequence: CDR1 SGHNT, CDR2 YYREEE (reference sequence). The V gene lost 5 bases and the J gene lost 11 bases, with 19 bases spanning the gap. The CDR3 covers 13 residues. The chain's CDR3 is CASSPGQTYGQYF. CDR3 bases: TGTGCCAGCAGTCCGGGTCAGACCTACGGGCAGTACTTC.

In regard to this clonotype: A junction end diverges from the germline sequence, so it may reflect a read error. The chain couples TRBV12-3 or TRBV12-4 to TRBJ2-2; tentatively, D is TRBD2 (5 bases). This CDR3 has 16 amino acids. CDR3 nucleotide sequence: TGTGTCAGCAGTTTTTGGGCGGGCGGTCACACCGGGGAGCTGTTTTTT. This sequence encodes CVSSFWAGGHTGELFF.

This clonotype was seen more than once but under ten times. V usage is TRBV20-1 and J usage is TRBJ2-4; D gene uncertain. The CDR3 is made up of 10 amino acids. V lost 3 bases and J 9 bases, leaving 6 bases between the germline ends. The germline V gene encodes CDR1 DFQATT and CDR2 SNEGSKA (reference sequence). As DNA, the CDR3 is TGCAGTGCTAGTAGGTCCATTCAGTACTTC. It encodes CSASRSIQYF.

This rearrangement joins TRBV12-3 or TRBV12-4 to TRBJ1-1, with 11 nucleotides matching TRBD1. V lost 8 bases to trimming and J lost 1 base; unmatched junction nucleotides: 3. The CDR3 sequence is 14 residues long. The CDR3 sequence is CASGTGGKNTEAFF. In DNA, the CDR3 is TGTGCCAGCGGGACAGGGGGGAAGAACACTGAAGCTTTCTTT.

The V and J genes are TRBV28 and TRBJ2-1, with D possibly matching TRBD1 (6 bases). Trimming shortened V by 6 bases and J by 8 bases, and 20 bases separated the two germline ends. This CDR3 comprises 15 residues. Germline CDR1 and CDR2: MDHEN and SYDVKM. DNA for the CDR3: TGTGCCAGCAGGAGGGGTATAGGGGGTATCTATGAGCAGTTCTTC. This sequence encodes CASRRGIGGIYEQFF.

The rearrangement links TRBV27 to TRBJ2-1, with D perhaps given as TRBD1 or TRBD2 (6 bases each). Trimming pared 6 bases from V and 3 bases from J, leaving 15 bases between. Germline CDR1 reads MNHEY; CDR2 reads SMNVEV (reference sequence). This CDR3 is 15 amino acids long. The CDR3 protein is CASSGGRGYYNEQFF. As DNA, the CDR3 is TGTGCCAGCAGCGGGGGCAGGGGATACTACAATGAGCAGTTCTTC.

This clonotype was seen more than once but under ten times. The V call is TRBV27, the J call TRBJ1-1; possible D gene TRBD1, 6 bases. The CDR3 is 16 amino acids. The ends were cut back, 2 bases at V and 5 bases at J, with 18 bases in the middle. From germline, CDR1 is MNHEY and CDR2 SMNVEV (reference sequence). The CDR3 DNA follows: TGTGCCAGCAGTTTACTTCAGGGGAGGGCGCGAACTGAAGCTTTCTTT. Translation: CASSLLQGRARTEAFF.

CDR3 in amino acids: CSVAGGKTYEQYF. The CDR3 region has the DNA TGCAGCGTTGCGGGTGGCAAAACCTACGAGCAGTACTTC. The V and J genes are TRBV29-1 and TRBJ2-7; D not certain. Germline V gives CDR1 SQVTM, CDR2 ANQGSEA. The CDR3 length is 13 residues. Trimming pared 4 bases from V and 2 bases from J, leaving 12 bases between.

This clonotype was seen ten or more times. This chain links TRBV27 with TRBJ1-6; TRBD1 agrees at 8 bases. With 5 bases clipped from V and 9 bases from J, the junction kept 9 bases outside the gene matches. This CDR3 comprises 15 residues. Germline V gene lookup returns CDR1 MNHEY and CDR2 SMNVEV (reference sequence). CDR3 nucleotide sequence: TGTGCCAGCAGTCCCCGGACAGGACAGGGTTCACCCCTCCACTTT. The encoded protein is CASSPRTGQGSPLHF.

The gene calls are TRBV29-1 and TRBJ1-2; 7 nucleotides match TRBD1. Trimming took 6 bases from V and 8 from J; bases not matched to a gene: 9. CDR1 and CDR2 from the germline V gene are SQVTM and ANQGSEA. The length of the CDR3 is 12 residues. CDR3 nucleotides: TGCAGCGTCCAACAGGGGCCGGCGGGCTACACCTTC. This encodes CSVQQGPAGYTF.

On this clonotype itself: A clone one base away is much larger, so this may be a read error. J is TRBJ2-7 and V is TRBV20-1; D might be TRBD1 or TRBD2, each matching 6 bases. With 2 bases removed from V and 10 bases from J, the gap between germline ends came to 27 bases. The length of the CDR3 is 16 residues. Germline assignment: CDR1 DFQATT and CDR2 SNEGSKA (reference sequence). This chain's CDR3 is CSARPPSGTPREIQYF. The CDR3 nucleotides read TGCAGTGCTAGACCCCCCTCGGGGACACCCCGGGAGATCCAGTACTTC.

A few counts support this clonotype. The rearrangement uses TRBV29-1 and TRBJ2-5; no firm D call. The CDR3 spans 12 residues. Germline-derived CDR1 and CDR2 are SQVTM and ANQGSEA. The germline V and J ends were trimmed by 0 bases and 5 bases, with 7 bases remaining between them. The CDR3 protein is CSVEDNGETQYF. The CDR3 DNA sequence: TGCAGCGTTGAAGATAACGGGGAGACCCAGTACTTC.

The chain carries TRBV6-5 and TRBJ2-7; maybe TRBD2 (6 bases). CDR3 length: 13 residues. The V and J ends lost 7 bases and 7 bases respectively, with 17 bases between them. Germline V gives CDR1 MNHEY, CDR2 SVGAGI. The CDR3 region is CASMFDSGNEQYF. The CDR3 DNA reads TGTGCCAGCATGTTCGATAGCGGCAATGAGCAGTACTTC.

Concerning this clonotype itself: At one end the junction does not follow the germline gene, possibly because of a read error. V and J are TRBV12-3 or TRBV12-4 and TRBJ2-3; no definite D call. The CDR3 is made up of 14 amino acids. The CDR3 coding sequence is TGTGCCTGCAGTTTAAAGCTGGGCACAGATACGCAGTATTTT. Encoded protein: CACSLKLGTDTQYF.

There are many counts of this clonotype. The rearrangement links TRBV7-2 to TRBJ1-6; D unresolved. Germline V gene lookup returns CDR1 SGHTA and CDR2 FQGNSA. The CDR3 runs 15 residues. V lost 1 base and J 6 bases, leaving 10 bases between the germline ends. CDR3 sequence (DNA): TGTGCCAGCAGCTTAGGAAGGACCGTTAATTCACCCCTCCACTTT. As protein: CASSLGRTVNSPLHF.

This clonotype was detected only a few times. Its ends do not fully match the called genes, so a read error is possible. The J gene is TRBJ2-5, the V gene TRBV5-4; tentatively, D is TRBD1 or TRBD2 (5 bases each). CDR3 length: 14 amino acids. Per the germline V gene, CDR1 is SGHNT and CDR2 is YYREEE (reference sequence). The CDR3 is CASSLVGVGETRYF. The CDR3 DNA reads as TGTGCCAGCAGCTTAGTGGGGGTTGGAGAGACCCGGTACTTC.

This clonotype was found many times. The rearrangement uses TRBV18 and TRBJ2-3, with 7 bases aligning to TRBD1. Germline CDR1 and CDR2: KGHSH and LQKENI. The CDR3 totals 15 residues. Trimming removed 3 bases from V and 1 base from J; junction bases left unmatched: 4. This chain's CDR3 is CASSPRTGGTDTQYF. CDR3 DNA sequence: TGTGCCAGCTCACCGAGAACAGGGGGCACAGATACGCAGTATTTT.

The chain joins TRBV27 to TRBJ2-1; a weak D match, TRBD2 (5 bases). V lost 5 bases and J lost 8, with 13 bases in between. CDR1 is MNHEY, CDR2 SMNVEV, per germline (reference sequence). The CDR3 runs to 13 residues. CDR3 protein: CASSAGLGYEQFF. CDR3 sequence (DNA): TGTGCCAGCAGTGCGGGTCTGGGATATGAGCAGTTCTTC.

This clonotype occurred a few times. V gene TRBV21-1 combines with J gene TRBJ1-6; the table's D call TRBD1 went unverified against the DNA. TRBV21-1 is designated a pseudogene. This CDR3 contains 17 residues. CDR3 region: CASSKLSGQGDNSPLHF. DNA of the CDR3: TGTGCCAGCAGCAAATTATCGGGACAGGGGGATAATTCACCCCTCCACTTT.

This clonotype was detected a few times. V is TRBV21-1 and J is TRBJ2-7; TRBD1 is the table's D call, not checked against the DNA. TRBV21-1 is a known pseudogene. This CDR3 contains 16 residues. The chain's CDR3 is CASSKPQRPVPYEQYF. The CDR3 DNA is TGTGCCAGCAGCAAACCTCAACGGCCTGTTCCCTACGAGCAGTACTTC.

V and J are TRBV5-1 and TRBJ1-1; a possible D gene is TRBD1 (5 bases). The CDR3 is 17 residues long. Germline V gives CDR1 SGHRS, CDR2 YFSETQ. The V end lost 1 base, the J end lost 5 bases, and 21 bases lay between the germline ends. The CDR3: CASSLFAGSVGGTEAFF. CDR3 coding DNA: TGCGCCAGCAGCTTGTTCGCGGGATCAGTCGGGGGAACTGAAGCTTTCTTT.

CDR3 bases: TGTGCCAGCAGCCACGAACAGGGGGACTATGGCTACACCTTC. This encodes CASSHEQGDYGYTF. The genes are TRBV4-2 and TRBJ1-2; TRBD1 matches 8 bases. CDR1 is LGHNA and CDR2 is YNFKEQ in the germline V gene. The CDR3 consists of 14 residues. Trimming cost V 3 bases and J 3 bases; bases outside gene matches: 3.

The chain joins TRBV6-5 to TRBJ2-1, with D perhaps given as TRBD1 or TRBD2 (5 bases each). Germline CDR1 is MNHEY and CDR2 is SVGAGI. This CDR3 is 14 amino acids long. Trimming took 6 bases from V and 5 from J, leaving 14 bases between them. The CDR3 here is CASRSPRGHNEQFF. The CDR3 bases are TGTGCCAGCAGAAGCCCTAGGGGACACAATGAGCAGTTCTTC.

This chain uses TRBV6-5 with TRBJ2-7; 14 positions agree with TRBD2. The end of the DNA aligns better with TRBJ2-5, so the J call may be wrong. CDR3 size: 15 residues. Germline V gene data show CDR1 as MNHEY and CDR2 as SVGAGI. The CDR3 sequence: CASSRGLAGVETQYF. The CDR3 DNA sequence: TGTGCCAGCAGTAGGGGACTAGCGGGAGTCGAGACCCAGTACTTC.

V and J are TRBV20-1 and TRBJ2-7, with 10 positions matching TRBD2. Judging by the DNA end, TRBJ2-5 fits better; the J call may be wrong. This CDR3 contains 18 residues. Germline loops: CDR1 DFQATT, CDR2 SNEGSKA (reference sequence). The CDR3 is CSARRDTSGTRGAETQYF. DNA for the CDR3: TGCAGTGCTAGACGGGATACTAGCGGGACGCGGGGGGCAGAGACCCAGTACTTC.

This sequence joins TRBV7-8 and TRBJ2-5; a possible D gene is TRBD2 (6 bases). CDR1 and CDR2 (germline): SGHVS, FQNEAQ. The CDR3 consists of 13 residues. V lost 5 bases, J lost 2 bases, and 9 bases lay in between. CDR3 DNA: TGTGCCAGCAGCGTACGGGAGCAAGAGACCCAGTACTTC. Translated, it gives CASSVREQETQYF.